The following is a T cell receptor (beta chain) sequence with its context. The sample comes from a study of CD8+ T cells in alopecia areata. Germline V gives CDR1 MNHEY, CDR2 SMNVEV (reference sequence). The CDR3 sequence is 13 residues long. V lost 3 bases and J 8 bases, leaving 13 bases between the germline ends. The treatment denotes: oral pan-JAK inhibitor, 5-10 mg twice daily. Extracted RNA was reverse transcribed, and the resulting cDNA served as sequencing template. Libraries were prepared by immunoSEQ multiplex PCR; TCRdb keeps only in-frame clonotypes and omits some of them. The data show 120,000 or so clones, with around 60% seen just once and more than 5.5% held by the top ten.

The sequencing used CD4+ T cells sorted from blood, collected at week 4, from a patient treated with tofacitinib. The TCR sequence derives from a human donor with alopecia areata. The rearrangement joins TRBV27 to TRBJ1-2; tentative D call: TRBD1 (5 bases). The CDR3: CASSFQGTGGYTF. For the CDR3, the DNA is TGTGCCAGCAGTTTCCAGGGTACGGGAGGCTACACCTTC.